This TCR beta chain appears in the sequencing data of a study of beta chain features in type 1 diabetes. Study findings and constraints: Type 1 diabetes patients had fewer VDJ junction insertions and more deletions. All four CD4+ subsets from Type 1 diabetes patients carried moderately but significantly shorter TCRB CDR3s.

A few counts support this clone. Its antigen remains unknown. The sequenced template was cDNA made from the entire isolated RNA. Only in-frame clones appear in the TCRdb table, and some are missing; sequencing was by immunoSEQ multiplex PCR. The table lists around 650,000 clones, under 15% of them singletons. Sorting with CD45RO/CCR7/CD25/CD127/CD95/CD27 yielded naive, central memory, regulatory and stem-like memory CD4+ cells. Input material: naive CD4+ T cells from blood. This receptor was taken from a man between 25 and 39 years old with type 1 diabetes.

CDR3 region: CASSEFRGLLGDTQYF. The CDR3 DNA reads TGTGCCAGCAGTGAATTCCGGGGCCTCCTAGGGGATACGCAGTATTTT. The chain carries TRBV2 and TRBJ2-3, with D perhaps matching TRBD1 or TRBD2 (5 bases each). Germline V lookup: CDR1 SNHLY, CDR2 FYNNEI. Trimming stripped 2 bases from V and 6 bases from J, with 18 bases between. The CDR3 is 16 residues long.